This TCR beta chain was sequenced in a study of cytotoxic CD8 clonotypes in ibrutinib-treated CLL. Study summary: Within the patient group, about ten were relapsed/refractory and some 15 treatment-naive, and roughly 18 were IGHV unmutated.

Investigators sought sequencing depths of between 1 in 200,000 and 1 in 1 million T cells. Generated by immunoSEQ multiplex PCR, the TCRdb table keeps only in-frame clones and is missing some. The table lists about 50,000 clones, approximately 87% of them singletons, with roughly 20% in the top ten. Notes on this clone: Its target is not known.

Study outcomes and limitations: At the start, clonality exceeded age-matched healthy donors and followed circulating CD8+ T-cell counts.

The TCR originated in a human donor with chronic lymphocytic leukemia. The sample here was PBMCs, taken after 24 months of ibrutinib treatment.

The CDR3 sequence is CASSQDGSYNEQFF. In DNA form, the CDR3 reads TGCGCCAGCAGCCAAGACGGCTCCTACAATGAGCAGTTCTTC. The V and J genes are TRBV4-3 and TRBJ2-1; D remains unclear. V dropped 0 bases and J dropped 0 bases, with 3 bases sitting between them. CDR3 length: 14 amino acids. Germline V gene data show CDR1 as LGHNA and CDR2 as YSLEER.